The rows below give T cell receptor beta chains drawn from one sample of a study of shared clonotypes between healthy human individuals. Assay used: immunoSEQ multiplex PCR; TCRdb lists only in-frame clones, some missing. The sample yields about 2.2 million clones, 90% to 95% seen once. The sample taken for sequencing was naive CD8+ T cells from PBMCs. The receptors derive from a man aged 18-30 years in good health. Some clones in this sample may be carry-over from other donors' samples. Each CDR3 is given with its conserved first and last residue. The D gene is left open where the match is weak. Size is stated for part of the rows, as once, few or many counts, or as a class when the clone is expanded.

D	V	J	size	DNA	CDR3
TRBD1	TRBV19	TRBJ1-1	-	TGTGCCAGTAGCGCCGCGGGACAGGAATACATGAACACTGAAGCTTTCTTT	CASSAAGQEYMNTEAFF
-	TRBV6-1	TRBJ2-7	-	TGTGCCAGCAGTGAAGGGTCTAGCCTAACATCCATCCCTGGAGAGCAGTACTTC	CASSEGSSLTSIPGEQYF
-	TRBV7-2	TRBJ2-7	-	TGTGCCAGCAGCTTAGTCCCGGCCTCCTACGAGCAGTACTTC	CASSLVPASYEQYF
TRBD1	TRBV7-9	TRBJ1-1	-	TGTGCCAGCAGCTTGATCGGACAGGGCCCGAACACTGAAGCTTTCTTT	CASSLIGQGPNTEAFF
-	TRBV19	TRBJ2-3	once	TGTGCCAGTAGTCCCCGGGGTAGCGGCACAGATACGCAGTATTTT	CASSPRGSGTDTQYF
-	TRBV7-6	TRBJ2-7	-	TGTGCCAGCAGCTTAGAAGGCCAGAACCCCTACGAGCAGTACTTC	CASSLEGQNPYEQYF
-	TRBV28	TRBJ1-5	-	TGTGCCAGCAGTTTGTATCAGGGAGACCAGCCCCAGCATTTT	CASSLYQGDQPQHF
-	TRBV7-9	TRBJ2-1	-	TGTGCCAGCAGCAATAGAGAAGGAGGCAATGAGCAGTTCTTC	CASSNREGGNEQFF
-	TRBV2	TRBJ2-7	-	TGTGCCAGCAGTGCCTCTAACCTAAGCGAGCAGTACTTC	CASSASNLSEQYF
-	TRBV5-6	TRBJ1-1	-	TGTGCCAGCAGTTCAGGTGATTCGAACACTGAAGCTTTCTTT	CASSSGDSNTEAFF
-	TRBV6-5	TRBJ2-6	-	TGTGCCAGCACCGAGACGGGGTTCGGGGCCAACGTCCTGACTTTC	CASTETGFGANVLTF
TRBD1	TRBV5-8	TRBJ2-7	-	TGTGCCAGCAGCCTGGACAGGCTCTCCTACGAGCAGTACTTC	CASSLDRLSYEQYF
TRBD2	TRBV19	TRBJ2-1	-	TGTGCCAGTAGTTTCCCCAGGGAGCGGGAGGACAATGAGCAGTTCTTC	CASSFPREREDNEQFF
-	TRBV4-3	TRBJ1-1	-	TGCGCCAGCAGCCAGGAAATGCGGAGGGGTACTGAAGCTTTCTTT	CASSQEMRRGTEAFF
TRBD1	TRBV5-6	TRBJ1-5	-	TGTGCCAGCAGCTGGGGACAGCTTAGCAATCAGCCCCAGCATTTT	CASSWGQLSNQPQHF
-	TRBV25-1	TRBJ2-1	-	TGTGCCAGCAGTGGGTGGACAGAGGGAACATACAATGAGCAGTTCTTC	CASSGWTEGTYNEQFF
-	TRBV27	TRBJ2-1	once	TGTGCCAGCAGTCCAAGCGGGACATCCTACAATGAGCAGTTCTTC	CASSPSGTSYNEQFF
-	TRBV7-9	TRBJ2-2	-	TGCCTCTCCCAGGGGAACACCGGGGAGCTGTTTTTT	CLSQGNTGELFF
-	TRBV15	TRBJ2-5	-	TGTGCCACCAGCAGAGACGCACGGGGCGGGACCCAGTACTTC	CATSRDARGGTQYF
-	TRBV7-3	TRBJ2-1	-	TGTGCCAGCAGCTTAAATCTTTTGGAGAATGAGCAGTTCTTC	CASSLNLLENEQFF
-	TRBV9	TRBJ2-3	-	TGTGCCAGCAGCGTGAGCCAGGACCGCACTAGCACAGATACGCAGTATTTT	CASSVSQDRTSTDTQYF
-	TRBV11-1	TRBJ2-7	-	TGTGCCAGCAGCTCCCTGTATGGTCCCTACGAGCAGTACTTC	CASSSLYGPYEQYF
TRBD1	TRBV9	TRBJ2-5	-	TGTGCCAGCAGCGTAGGAGTACGGACAGGGGGGGTAGGAGAGACCCAGTACTTC	CASSVGVRTGGVGETQYF
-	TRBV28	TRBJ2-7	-	TGTGCCAGCAGTCCGCCCGGTACCAATAACTACGAGCAGTACTTC	CASSPPGTNNYEQYF
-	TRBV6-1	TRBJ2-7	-	TGTGCCACCTCCGGTGGGCGGTACGAGCAGTACTTC	CATSGGRYEQYF
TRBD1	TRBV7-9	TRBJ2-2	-	TGTGCCAGCAGCGCGGGGACAGGGGGTCCCGGGGAGCTGTTTTTT	CASSAGTGGPGELFF
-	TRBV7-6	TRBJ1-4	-	TGTGCCAGCAGCCCCACTAGAGGGACTAATGAAAAACTGTTTTTT	CASSPTRGTNEKLFF
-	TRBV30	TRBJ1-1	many	TGTGCCTGGAGTAGAGCGGCGAACACTGAAGCTTTCTTT	CAWSRAANTEAFF
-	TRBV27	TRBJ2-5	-	TGTGCCAGCACCCCCACGGCCCAGTACTTC	CASTPTAQYF
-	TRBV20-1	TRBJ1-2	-	TGCAGTGCTAGGTCTATCTATGGCTACACCTTC	CSARSIYGYTF
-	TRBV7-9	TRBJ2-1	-	TGTGCCAGCAGCCGACCTCCGGTGGAGCGGGACAATGAGCAGTTCTTC	CASSRPPVERDNEQFF
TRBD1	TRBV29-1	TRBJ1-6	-	TGCAGCGCCATAACAGGGGATTATAACACTTCACCCCTCCACTTT	CSAITGDYNTSPLHF
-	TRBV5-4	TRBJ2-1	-	TGTGCCAGCAGCTTGGAGGGGCGTGAGCAGTTCTTC	CASSLEGREQFF
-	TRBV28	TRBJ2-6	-	TGTGCCAGCAGGTTGGTGCGGCCTGGGGCCAACGTCCTGACTTTC	CASRLVRPGANVLTF
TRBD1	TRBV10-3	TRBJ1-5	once	TGTGCCATCAGCCCGGGACAGGGGGCGGGTCAGCCCCAGCATTTT	CAISPGQGAGQPQHF
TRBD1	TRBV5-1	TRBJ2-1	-	TGCGCCAGCAGCTTGGCCGTGGGACAGTTCGGCAATGAGCAGTTCTTC	CASSLAVGQFGNEQFF
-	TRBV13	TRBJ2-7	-	TGTGCCAGCAGCTTAGGCCTGGGCAGCTCCTACGAGCAGTACTTC	CASSLGLGSSYEQYF
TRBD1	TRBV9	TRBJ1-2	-	TGTGCCAGCAGCGTAGGACAGGGCATGGACTATGGCTACACCTTC	CASSVGQGMDYGYTF
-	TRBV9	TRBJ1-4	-	TGTGCCAGCAGCGTAGGGAAGCGGCAGCCGCCTCTACATGAAAAACTGTTTTTT	CASSVGKRQPPLHEKLFF
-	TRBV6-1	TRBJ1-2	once	TGTGCCAGCAGTGAATTCAGGGAGGGAGTGAGTGGCTACACCTTC	CASSEFREGVSGYTF
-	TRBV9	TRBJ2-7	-	TGTGCCAGCAGCGTAGCCGGGAACGAGCAGTACTTC	CASSVAGNEQYF
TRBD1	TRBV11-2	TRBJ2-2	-	TGTGCCAGCAGCCCCTGGACAGGGGGCATCGGCGGGGAGCTGTTTTTT	CASSPWTGGIGGELFF
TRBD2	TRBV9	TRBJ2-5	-	TGTGCCAGCAGCCAAACGGGACTAGCGGGACAGACCCAGTACTTC	CASSQTGLAGQTQYF
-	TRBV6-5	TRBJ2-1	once	TGTGCCAGCAGTTATTCTGGGTCGGCCTACAATGAGCAGTTCTTC	CASSYSGSAYNEQFF
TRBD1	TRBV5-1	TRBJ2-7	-	TGCGCCAGCAGCACCGGGCCCAGGGGGCCTTACGAGCAGTACTTC	CASSTGPRGPYEQYF
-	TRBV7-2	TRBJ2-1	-	TGTGCCAGCAGCCGCGACGGCCCCATCAATGAGCAGTTCTTC	CASSRDGPINEQFF
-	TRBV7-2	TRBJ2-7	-	TGTGCCAGCAGCAAACGAACAGGGCCCTCCTACGAGCAGTACTTC	CASSKRTGPSYEQYF
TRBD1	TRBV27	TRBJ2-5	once	TGTGCCAGCAGTTCCAGGACAGGTCCCCAAGAGACCCAGTACTTC	CASSSRTGPQETQYF